The present T cell receptor (beta chain) was sequenced within a study of T cells in Graves' hyperthyroidism and ophthalmopathy. Amplification yielded TCR beta CDR3 regions, with RNA transcripts as the source. When the TCR CDR3 underwent first-round RT-PCR, the HTBI primer set was used. MiXCR was run by TCRdb on the multiplex PCR reads, yielding one entry per CDR3 protein. Here the sample spans 550,000 to 700,000 distinct CDR3 sequences, around 42% being singletons. This clonotype was observed at least ten times. Deletions cut 8 bases from V and 3 bases from J, with 10 bases between. The CDR3 spans 13 residues.

The V and J genes are TRBV12-3 or TRBV12-4 and TRBJ1-4; perhaps TRBD1 as D (5 bases). Sequenced sample: peripheral blood or thyroid tissue (not recorded which). This TCR came from an adult woman with Graves' disease, either hyperthyroidism or ophthalmopathy (not recorded which). CDR3 protein: CASQGVANEKLFF. The CDR3 region has the DNA TGTGCCAGCCAGGGAGTAGCTAATGAAAAACTGTTTTTT.